This T cell receptor (beta chain) was captured in a study of a mutant IDH1 vaccine in newly diagnosed glioma. As for the study in general: Initiation of the vaccine course occurred 4-6 weeks after radiotherapy alone, or alongside temozolomide cycles. There were about 62% males and around 38% females among treated patients, whose mean age was roughly 40 years. Prior therapy was radiotherapy, temozolomide, or both; most received both.

The CDR3 extends over 18 amino acids. Germline V CDR1 and CDR2: SGHRS, YFSETQ. J lost 4 bases, V lost 4 bases, and 14 bases had no gene match. As for time point: week 11, during vaccination. Each dose delivered 300 ug of mutant IDH1 20-mer peptide subcutaneously with imiquimod. Clones were read by immunoSEQ multiplex PCR, and TCRdb kept only the in-frame ones, dropping some. The top ten clones hold approximately 9.5% of a sample with about 25,000 clones, around 77% of them seen once. Comment on this clone: Its antigen is undetermined.

Source: PBMCs, taken from a glioma patient whose treatment included an IDH1 peptide vaccine. This TCR was recovered from a woman aged 18-30 years with glioma. The chain couples TRBV5-1 to TRBJ1-4, with TRBD1 matching 9 bases. CDR3 in DNA: TGCGCCAGCAGCAGGACAGGGGACTTTTGGGCCATTAATGAAAAACTGTTTTTT. This encodes CASSRTGDFWAINEKLFF.